This entry lists 7 T cell receptor beta chains sequenced from one sample in a study of T-cell memory formation after mild COVID-19. TCRdb ran MiXCR on the 5' RACE reads and lists one entry per CDR3 protein. In the table there are tens of thousands of distinct CDR3 sequences, roughly 15% of which are singletons. The sequencing input was PBMCs or a T cell subset sorted from them (not recorded which). Receptors were obtained from a man younger than 30 who had mild COVID-19 (a few samples of this study predate the infection). Cell type and time point are not known.

The J gene is TRBJ1-5, the V gene TRBV3-2; the listed D gene, TRBD1, was not tested against the DNA. TRBV3-2 represents a pseudogene. This CDR3 spans 17 amino acids. CDR3 in amino acids: CASSRYKGRDSNQPQHF. CDR3 bases: TGTGCCAGCAGCCGCTACAAAGGGCGGGATAGCAATCAGCCCCAGCATTTT.

This chain connects TRBV7-9 to TRBJ1-1; TRBD1 might be the D (5 bases). Trimming left V 4 bases short and J 1 base short, with 13 bases between. Germline CDR1 reads SEHNR; CDR2 reads FQNEAQ (reference sequence). The CDR3 runs to 15 residues. CDR3 bases: TGTGCCAGCAGCTCACTCGGACACCCGAACACTGAAGCTTTCTTT. Residues: CASSSLGHPNTEAFF.

There are a few counts of this clonotype. This rearrangement joins TRBV4-3 to TRBJ2-3; 8 bases map to TRBD2. Germline CDR1 reads LGHNA; CDR2 reads YSLEER. The CDR3 covers 17 residues. Trimming cost V 1 base and J 0 bases; bases outside gene matches: 6. This chain's CDR3 is CASSQGPGGASTDTQYF. CDR3 bases: TGCGCCAGCAGCCAAGGACCCGGGGGGGCTAGCACAGATACGCAGTATTTT.

This clonotype was observed a few times. This chain uses TRBV6-5 with TRBJ2-5; tentative D call: TRBD2 (5 bases). This CDR3 comprises 15 residues. Looked up from germline, CDR1 is MNHEY and CDR2 is SVGAGI. The V end lost 4 bases, the J end lost 4 bases, and 16 bases lay between the germline ends. CDR3 DNA: TGTGCCAGCAGTTCGATAGCCTTAGCGTCAGAGACCCAGTACTTC. Translation: CASSSIALASETQYF.

This chain links TRBV11-2 with TRBJ1-4; D gene uncertain. The CDR3 has 12 amino acids. The V gene's germline CDR1 is SGHAT and CDR2 FQNNGV. The ends were cut back, 5 bases at V and 7 bases at J, with 8 bases in the middle. In nucleotides, the CDR3 is TGTGCCAGCAGCGGCCGGCGTGAAAAACTGTTTTTT. Protein: CASSGRREKLFF.

In this sample, this clonotype turned up a few times. The rearrangement uses TRBV12-3 or TRBV12-4 and TRBJ2-7; D is possibly TRBD1 (5 bases). This CDR3 spans 13 amino acids. V dropped 2 bases and J dropped 5 bases, with 10 bases sitting between them. CDR3: CASSLRQGNEQYF. The CDR3, as DNA: TGTGCCAGCAGTTTACGGCAGGGAAACGAGCAGTACTTC.

V and J are TRBV6-2 or TRBV6-3 and TRBJ2-3; D uncertain. The CDR3 totals 15 residues. The germline V gene has CDR1 MNHEY and CDR2 SVGEGT. V was shortened by 1 base and J by 0 bases, with 8 bases between the two germline ends. CDR3 amino acids: CASSYYSTSTDTQYF. The CDR3 DNA reads TGTGCCAGCAGTTACTATAGTACTAGCACAGATACGCAGTATTTT.